The rows below give T cell receptor beta chains drawn from one sample of a study of neurological immune-mediated disorders. TCRdb passed the 5' RACE reads through MiXCR, listing each CDR3 protein once. This table has tens of thousands of distinct CDR3 sequences, 3.5% to 5.5% appearing once. Sequenced input: PBMCs. The receptors stem from a woman aged 60 to 75 with multiple sclerosis. Both conserved end residues are part of each CDR3. The D gene is left open where the match is weak. Where a row states a size, it is once, few, many or the class of an expanded clone; other rows omit it.

>.|TRBV20-1|TRBJ2-7|many
TGCAGTGCAGACCCCCGGGGAGGAGCCTACGAGCAGTACTTC
CSADPRGGAYEQYF
>TRBD2|TRBV20-1|TRBJ2-1|many
TGCAGTGCTAGCAATAGCGGGGGGGCGGGCAATGAGCAGTTCTTC
CSASNSGGAGNEQFF
>.|TRBV7-9|TRBJ2-3|many
TGTGCCAGCAGCTTAGAAGGGCGGGCTCGGCGGGATACGCAGTATTTT
CASSLEGRARRDTQYF
>TRBD2|TRBV3-1|TRBJ2-5|many
TGTGCCAGCAGCACCCGCGGGGGAAAGACCCAGTACTTC
CASSTRGGKTQYF
>.|TRBV5-1|TRBJ1-2|many
TGCGCCAGCAGCCCGCTGGGGGTAGACTATGGCTACACCTTC
CASSPLGVDYGYTF
>.|TRBV7-9|TRBJ1-1|many
TGTGCCAGCAGCTTAGCTGTCGGGGGTGAAGCTTTCTTT
CASSLAVGGEAFF
>.|TRBV5-1|TRBJ2-7|many
TGCGCCAGCAGCTTGGGACGCGTGAGTTCCTACGAGCAGTACTTC
CASSLGRVSSYEQYF
>.|TRBV20-1|TRBJ1-1|many
TGCAGTGTGAGAAATCGGGGCACTGAAGCTTTCTTT
CSVRNRGTEAFF
>TRBD1|TRBV6-5|TRBJ2-2|many
TGTGCCAGCAGGGCAGACAGGGCTAACACCGGGGAGCTGTTTTTT
CASRADRANTGELFF
>.|TRBV5-5|TRBJ2-1|many
TGTGCCAGCAGCTTATCAGAACCCTACAATGAGCAGTTCTTC
CASSLSEPYNEQFF
>TRBD1|TRBV2|TRBJ2-5|many
TGTGCCAGCACCCAGGGGGCCCAAGAGACCCAGTACTTC
CASTQGAQETQYF
>.|TRBV7-6|TRBJ1-3|few
TGTGCCAGCAGCTTAATAGCCAGCCGAATCAGCTCTGGAAACACCATATATTTT
CASSLIASRISSGNTIYF
>.|TRBV7-9|TRBJ1-2|many
TGTGCCAGCAGCCAAGGGATGGTCTATGGCTACACCTTC
CASSQGMVYGYTF
>.|TRBV10-3|TRBJ1-6|many
TGTGCCATCAGTGAGTCGACGCGGTGGAATAATTCACCCCTCCACTTT
CAISESTRWNNSPLHF
>TRBD1|TRBV12-3/TRBV12-4|TRBJ1-1|many
TGTGCCAGCAGCCGGACAGGAGGAGGGACAGCTTTCTTT
CASSRTGGGTAFF
>.|TRBV6-4|TRBJ2-3|many
TGTGCCAGCAGTGCCGGGACCGGCACAGATACGCAGTATTTT
CASSAGTGTDTQYF
>TRBD1|TRBV6-6|TRBJ1-3|many
TGTGCCGGTGGAGGGACAGGGGGCCTCAACTCTGGAAACACCATATATTTT
CAGGGTGGLNSGNTIYF
>TRBD2|TRBV6-4|TRBJ2-1|many
TGTGCCAGCAGTCCTAGCGGGGGGGCCGACAATGAGCAGTTCTTC
CASSPSGGADNEQFF
>TRBD1|TRBV12-3/TRBV12-4|TRBJ1-4|many
TGTGCCAGCAACCCAAACCCGGGACAGGGGAATGAAAAACTGTTTTTT
CASNPNPGQGNEKLFF
>TRBD1|TRBV3-1|TRBJ1-2|many
TGTGCCAGCAGCCCCCGGCTTAAGGGGGCGGTAAACGGCTACACCTTC
CASSPRLKGAVNGYTF
>TRBD2|TRBV28|TRBJ2-7|.
TGTGTCAGCAGCCAACGGGGACTACCCTACGAGCAGTACTTC
CVSSQRGLPYEQYF
>TRBD1|TRBV27|TRBJ1-1|many
TGTGCCACCTTGGACAGGGCGGAGGGCACTGAAGCTTTCTTT
CATLDRAEGTEAFF
>TRBD1|TRBV20-1|TRBJ1-1|many
TGCAGTGCCCAAAGGGAGGGGGCGAACACTGAAGCTTTCTTT
CSAQREGANTEAFF
>.|TRBV27|TRBJ1-1|many
TGTGCCAGCAGTTTCTATGACAGTCGTGAAGCTTTCTTT
CASSFYDSREAFF
>TRBD1|TRBV3-1|TRBJ2-5|many
TGTGCCAGCAGCCCCCACGGACAGGAGCAAGAGACCCAGTACTTC
CASSPHGQEQETQYF
>TRBD2|TRBV7-7|TRBJ2-1|many
TGTGCCAGCAGCGGTGGACTAGCGGGGGGTGGTGAGCAGTTCTTC
CASSGGLAGGGEQFF
>TRBD1|TRBV5-1|TRBJ2-5|many
TGCGCCAGCAGCCTCACCGGGACAGACAAAGAGACCCAGTACTTC
CASSLTGTDKETQYF
>.|TRBV18|TRBJ2-6|many
TGTGCCAGCTCACCACCGTTCCCGGCTAGCTCTGGGGCCAACGTCCTGACTTTC
CASSPPFPASSGANVLTF
>TRBD1|TRBV5-1|TRBJ2-1|many
TGCGCCAGCAGCTCCTCCGGGACAGAGAATGAGCAGTTCTTC
CASSSSGTENEQFF
>TRBD2|TRBV29-1|TRBJ2-5|many
TGCAGCGTGGAAATGGTGGTAGCGGGGGATCTTCAAGAGACCCAGTACTTC
CSVEMVVAGDLQETQYF
>.|TRBV27|TRBJ1-1|many
TGTGCCAGCAGTTGGGGGGGGAGTAAGGGAATGAACACTGAAGCTTTCTTT
CASSWGGSKGMNTEAFF
>.|TRBV4-1|TRBJ1-5|many
TGCGCCAGCAGCCAAGATGTTGGGTTCAATCAGCCCCAGCATTTT
CASSQDVGFNQPQHF
>.|TRBV10-3|TRBJ2-7|many
TGTGCCATCAGTGGGGTCTCACGGGGGTCCTACGAGCAGTACTTC
CAISGVSRGSYEQYF
>TRBD1|TRBV5-6|TRBJ2-1|.
TGTGCCAGCAGCTTGGATGACAGGGCAGCCGAGCAGTTCTTC
CASSLDDRAAEQFF
>TRBD1|TRBV20-1|TRBJ1-2|many
TGCAGTGCTCCTATGACAGGGTCATATGGCTACACCTTC
CSAPMTGSYGYTF
>.|TRBV5-6|TRBJ1-1|.
TGTGCCAGCAGCTTGGGACCGTACACTGAAGCTTTCTTT
CASSLGPYTEAFF
>.|TRBV7-9|TRBJ2-1|many
TGTGCCAGCAGCTTAATTATGGATAACGGGGGATCCTACAATGAGCAGTTCTTC
CASSLIMDNGGSYNEQFF
>.|TRBV19|TRBJ1-5|.
TGTGCCAGTATGTCGGCTGCTAGCAATCAGCCCCAGCATTTT
CASMSAASNQPQHF
>TRBD2|TRBV6-6|TRBJ2-3|many
TGTGCCAGCAGTCCACTAATAGCGGGGGCTTCAGATACGCAGTATTTT
CASSPLIAGASDTQYF
>.|TRBV4-1|TRBJ1-1|many
TGCGCCAGCAGCCAAGATCGGGTAGGGTCTGAAGCTTTCTTT
CASSQDRVGSEAFF
>TRBD2|TRBV12-3/TRBV12-4|TRBJ2-1|many
TGTGCCAGCAGTCCCCGAAGCGGGGTCTACAATGAGCAGTTCTTC
CASSPRSGVYNEQFF
>.|TRBV20-1|TRBJ1-5|many
TGCAGTGCCAACATGTATCGGGGGAGCAATCAGCCCCAGCATTTT
CSANMYRGSNQPQHF
>.|TRBV5-6|TRBJ1-2|many
TGTGCCAGCAGCTTGGAGACAGAATTTGGCTACACCTTC
CASSLETEFGYTF
>TRBD1|TRBV27|TRBJ1-2|many
TGTGCCAGCAGTCGGACAGGGGGGAAGGGCTACACCTTC
CASSRTGGKGYTF
>TRBD2|TRBV4-1|TRBJ2-5|many
TGCGCCAGCAGCCAAGCCGGGGGGGCCCTGGAGACCCAGTACTTC
CASSQAGGALETQYF
>TRBD2|TRBV10-3|TRBJ2-7|many
TGTGCCATCAGTAGCGGGGGGCCCTACGAGCAGTACTTC
CAISSGGPYEQYF
>.|TRBV20-1|TRBJ2-7|many
TGCAGTGCTAGAGCGCGCGTGAGGAGGGAAGGAGCCTACGAGCAGTACTTC
CSARARVRREGAYEQYF
>.|TRBV5-1|TRBJ2-3|many
TGCGCCAGCAGCTTGGAACAGGGAAGGACAGATACGCAGTATTTT
CASSLEQGRTDTQYF
>TRBD2|TRBV10-3|TRBJ2-7|many
TGTGCCATCGCGGGGGGGTCGCTAGGTGACTACGAGCAGTACTTC
CAIAGGSLGDYEQYF
>TRBD1|TRBV5-1|TRBJ1-2|many
TGCGCCAGCAGCGCGGTGGACAGGCGGAATGGCTACACCTTC
CASSAVDRRNGYTF
>TRBD1|TRBV5-1|TRBJ1-2|many
TGCGCCAGCAGCTTGGACCCCCCGACAGGGGGTAATTCTTACGGCTACACCTTC
CASSLDPPTGGNSYGYTF